Shown below are 3 T cell receptor beta chains from a single sample sequenced in a study of blood T cell repertoires in COVID-19. Profiling relied on immunoSEQ multiplex PCR, and the TCRdb table lists in-frame clones only, not all of them. The sample records around 300,000 clones, 80% to 90% being singletons. The sequencing input was peripheral blood. The origin of the receptors is a woman in her 70s with COVID-19, enrolled during active disease.

The J gene is TRBJ2-7, the V gene TRBV2, with D unresolved. Per the germline V gene, CDR1 is SNHLY and CDR2 is FYNNEI. V lost 1 base and J lost 2, with 9 bases in between. This CDR3 has 14 residues. The CDR3 spells CASSEETLAYEQYF. CDR3 in DNA: TGTGCCAGCAGTGAAGAGACCCTAGCCTACGAGCAGTACTTC.

V usage is TRBV19 and J usage is TRBJ2-1, with TRBD1 matching 9 bases. This CDR3 has 14 residues. The V segment lost 4 bases and the J segment 6 bases; nucleotides outside the gene matches: 4. Germline values: CDR1 LNHDA, CDR2 SQIVND (reference sequence). CDR3 in DNA: TGTGCCAGTAGTAAGGACAGGGGCGGCAATGAGCAGTTCTTC. Encoded protein: CASSKDRGGNEQFF. The variable domain in full, completed from reference TRBV19 and TRBJ2-1, reads DGGITQSPKYLFRKEGQNVTLSCEQNLNHDAMYWYRQDPGQGLRLIYYSQIVNDFQKGDIAEGYSVSREKKESFPLTVTSAQKNPTAFYLCASSKDRGGNEQFFGPGTRLTVL.

J is TRBJ2-7 and V is TRBV9, with 15 bases lining up with TRBD2. CDR3 length equals 17 residues. Germline lookup yields CDR1 SGDLS and CDR2 YYNGEE. Losses at the gene ends were 5 bases for V and 5 bases for J; bases not matched to a gene: 11. CDR3 protein: CASSPGTSGGPGDEQYF. The CDR3 nucleotides are TGTGCCAGCAGTCCTGGGACTAGCGGGGGGCCGGGGGACGAGCAGTACTTC.